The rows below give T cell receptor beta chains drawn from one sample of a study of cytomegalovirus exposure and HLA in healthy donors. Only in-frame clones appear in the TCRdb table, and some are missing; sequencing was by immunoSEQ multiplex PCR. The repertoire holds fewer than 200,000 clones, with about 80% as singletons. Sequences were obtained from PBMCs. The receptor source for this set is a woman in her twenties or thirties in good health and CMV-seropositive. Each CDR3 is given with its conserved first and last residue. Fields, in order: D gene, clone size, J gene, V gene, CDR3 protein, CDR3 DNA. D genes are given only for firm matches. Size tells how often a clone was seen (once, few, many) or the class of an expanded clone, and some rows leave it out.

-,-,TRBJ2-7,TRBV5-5,CASSLGTGIEQYF,TGTGCCAGCAGCTTGGGGACGGGAATCGAGCAGTACTTC
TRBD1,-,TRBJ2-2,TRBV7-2,CASSSDRGTGELFF,TGTGCCAGCAGCTCCGACAGGGGGACCGGGGAGCTGTTTTTT
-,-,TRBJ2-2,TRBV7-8,CASRKTGDSTGELFF,TGTGCCAGCAGAAAGACAGGAGACAGCACCGGGGAGCTGTTTTTT
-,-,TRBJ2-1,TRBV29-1,CSGGPPGDSYNEQFF,TGCAGCGGTGGCCCCCCGGGAGATTCCTACAATGAGCAGTTCTTC
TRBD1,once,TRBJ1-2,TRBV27,CASSLGTGYGYTF,TGTGCCAGCAGTTTAGGGACAGGCTATGGCTACACCTTC
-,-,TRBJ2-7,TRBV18,CASSTGSYYEQYF,TGTGCCAGCTCAACCGGGAGCTACTACGAGCAGTACTTC
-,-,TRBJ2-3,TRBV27,CASSLTGTDTQYF,TGTGCCAGCAGTTTAACTGGCACAGATACGCAGTATTTT
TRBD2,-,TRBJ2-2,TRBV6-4,CASSELAGGPGELFF,TGTGCCAGCAGTGAACTAGCGGGAGGACCCGGGGAGCTGTTTTTT
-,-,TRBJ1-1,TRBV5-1,CASSLVTGNRGYTEAFF,TGCGCCAGCAGCTTAGTTACAGGCAATCGTGGATACACTGAAGCTTTCTTT
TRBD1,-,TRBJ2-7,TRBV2,CASRDPGQGGYEQYF,TGTGCCAGCAGGGATCCGGGACAGGGCGGCTACGAGCAGTACTTC
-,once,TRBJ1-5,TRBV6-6,CASSYSVPTWPQHF,TGTGCCAGCAGTTACTCGGTTCCGACATGGCCCCAGCATTTT
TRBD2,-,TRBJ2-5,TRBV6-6,CASSRTSLETQYF,TGTGCCAGCAGTCGGACTAGTCTGGAGACCCAGTACTTC
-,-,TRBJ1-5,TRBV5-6,CASSLYTVPTAYSNQPQHF,TGTGCCAGCAGCTTGTACACGGTCCCGACAGCCTATAGCAATCAGCCCCAGCATTTT
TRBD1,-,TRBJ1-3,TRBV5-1,CASSLTGSSGNTIYF,TGCGCCAGCAGTCTGACAGGGAGCTCTGGAAACACCATATATTTT
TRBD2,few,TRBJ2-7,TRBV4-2,CASSPPGAGATYEQYF,TGTGCCAGCAGCCCCCCCGGAGCGGGGGCAACCTACGAGCAGTACTTC
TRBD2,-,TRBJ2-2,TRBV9,CASSPHLAGDTGELFF,TGTGCCAGCAGCCCCCACCTAGCGGGGGACACCGGGGAGCTGTTTTTT
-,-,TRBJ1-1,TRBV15,CATSRGRTKGIEAFF,TGTGCCACCAGCAGAGGTCGGACAAAGGGAATTGAAGCTTTCTTT
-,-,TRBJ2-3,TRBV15,CATSQGLSAQSRDTQYF,TGTGCCACCAGCCAAGGCCTTAGCGCTCAAAGCCGGGATACGCAGTATTTT
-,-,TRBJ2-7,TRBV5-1,CASSLGQVSSYEQYF,TGCGCCAGCAGCTTGGGACAGGTGAGCTCCTACGAGCAGTACTTC
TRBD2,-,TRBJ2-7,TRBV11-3,CASSLGAASGFSYEQYF,TGTGCCAGCAGCTTAGGCGCGGCTAGCGGATTCTCCTACGAGCAGTACTTC
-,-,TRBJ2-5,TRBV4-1,CASSQDRQETQYF,TGCGCCAGCAGCCAAGATCGACAGGAGACCCAGTACTTC
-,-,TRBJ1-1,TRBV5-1,CASSLGTGFGTEAFF,TGCGCCAGCAGCTTGGGGACGGGATTTGGCACTGAAGCTTTCTTT
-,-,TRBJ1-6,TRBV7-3,CASSPGTTGYNSPLHF,TGTGCCAGCAGCCCCGGGACAACGGGGTATAATTCACCCCTCCACTTT
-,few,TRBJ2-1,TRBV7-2,CASSFQRGSYNEQFF,TGTGCCAGCAGTTTTCAACGGGGCTCCTACAATGAGCAGTTCTTC
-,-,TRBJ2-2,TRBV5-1,CASSFGGTANTGELFF,TGCGCCAGCAGCTTTGGAGGGACAGCGAACACCGGGGAGCTGTTTTTT
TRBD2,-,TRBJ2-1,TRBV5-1,CASSFWGSGGEGEQFF,TGCGCCAGCAGCTTCTGGGGGAGCGGGGGGGAAGGTGAGCAGTTCTTC
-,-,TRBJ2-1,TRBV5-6,CASSPPPGLRYNEQFF,TGTGCCAGCAGCCCCCCCCCAGGACTCCGCTACAATGAGCAGTTCTTC
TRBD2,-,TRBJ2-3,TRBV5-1,CASSLGLAEDTQYF,TGCGCCAGCAGCTTGGGACTAGCAGAAGATACGCAGTATTTT
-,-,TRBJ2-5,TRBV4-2,CASSPLRGETQYF,TGTGCCAGCAGTCCTTTAAGGGGGGAGACCCAGTACTTC
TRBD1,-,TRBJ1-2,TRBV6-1,CASRMGQGNGYTF,TGTGCCAGCAGGATGGGACAGGGAAATGGCTACACCTTC
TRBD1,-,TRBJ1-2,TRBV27,CASSPWGTGRDYGYTF,TGTGCCAGCAGTCCATGGGGGACAGGGAGGGACTATGGCTACACCTTC
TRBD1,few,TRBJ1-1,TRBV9,CASSVVGQGGWPNTEAFF,TGTGCCAGCAGCGTAGTGGGACAGGGTGGATGGCCGAACACTGAAGCTTTCTTT
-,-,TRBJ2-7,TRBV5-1,CASSLGGVDGEQYF,TGCGCCAGCAGCTTGGGGGGCGTAGACGGCGAGCAGTACTTC
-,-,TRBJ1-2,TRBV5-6,CASSIRDSGYTF,TGTGCCAGCAGCATCAGGGATAGCGGCTACACCTTC
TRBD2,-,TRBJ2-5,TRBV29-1,CSVGEGGLTTQYF,TGCAGCGTTGGAGAGGGAGGGCTAACGACCCAGTACTTC
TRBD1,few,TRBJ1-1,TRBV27,CASIHTGGVNTEAFF,TGTGCCAGCATCCACACAGGGGGCGTAAACACTGAAGCTTTCTTT
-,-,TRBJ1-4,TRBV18,CASSPRGNEKLFF,TGTGCCAGCTCACCCAGGGGTAATGAAAAACTGTTTTTT
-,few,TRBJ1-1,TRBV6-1,CASSYGGTEAFF,TGTGCCAGCAGTTATGGAGGCACTGAAGCTTTCTTT
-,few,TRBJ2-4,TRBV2,CASSEDRVGAKNIQYF,TGTGCCAGCAGTGAAGACAGGGTCGGAGCCAAAAACATTCAGTACTTC
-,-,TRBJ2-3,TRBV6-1,CASSEAGGTDTQYF,TGTGCCAGCAGTGAAGCCGGAGGCACAGATACGCAGTATTTT
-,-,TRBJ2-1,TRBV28,CASSSPRTYYNEQFF,TGTGCCAGCAGTTCCCCAAGAACCTACTACAATGAGCAGTTCTTC
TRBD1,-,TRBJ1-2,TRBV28,CASSLGGQGITGSYTF,TGTGCCAGCAGTTTAGGAGGACAGGGGATAACGGGGAGCTACACCTTC
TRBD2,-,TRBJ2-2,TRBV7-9,CASSPSRPLAENTGELFF,TGTGCCAGCAGCCCCTCTCGCCCGCTAGCGGAGAACACCGGGGAGCTGTTTTTT
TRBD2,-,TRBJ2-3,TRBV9,CASSALSGRGADTQYF,TGTGCCAGCAGCGCCCTTAGCGGGAGGGGGGCAGATACGCAGTATTTT
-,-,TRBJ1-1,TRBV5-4,CASSKGLIPEAFF,TGTGCCAGCAGCAAGGGACTGATCCCTGAAGCTTTCTTT
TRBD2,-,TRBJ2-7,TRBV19,CASSGAGGKKYGYEQYF,TGTGCCAGCAGTGGGGCGGGAGGGAAGAAGTATGGCTACGAGCAGTACTTC